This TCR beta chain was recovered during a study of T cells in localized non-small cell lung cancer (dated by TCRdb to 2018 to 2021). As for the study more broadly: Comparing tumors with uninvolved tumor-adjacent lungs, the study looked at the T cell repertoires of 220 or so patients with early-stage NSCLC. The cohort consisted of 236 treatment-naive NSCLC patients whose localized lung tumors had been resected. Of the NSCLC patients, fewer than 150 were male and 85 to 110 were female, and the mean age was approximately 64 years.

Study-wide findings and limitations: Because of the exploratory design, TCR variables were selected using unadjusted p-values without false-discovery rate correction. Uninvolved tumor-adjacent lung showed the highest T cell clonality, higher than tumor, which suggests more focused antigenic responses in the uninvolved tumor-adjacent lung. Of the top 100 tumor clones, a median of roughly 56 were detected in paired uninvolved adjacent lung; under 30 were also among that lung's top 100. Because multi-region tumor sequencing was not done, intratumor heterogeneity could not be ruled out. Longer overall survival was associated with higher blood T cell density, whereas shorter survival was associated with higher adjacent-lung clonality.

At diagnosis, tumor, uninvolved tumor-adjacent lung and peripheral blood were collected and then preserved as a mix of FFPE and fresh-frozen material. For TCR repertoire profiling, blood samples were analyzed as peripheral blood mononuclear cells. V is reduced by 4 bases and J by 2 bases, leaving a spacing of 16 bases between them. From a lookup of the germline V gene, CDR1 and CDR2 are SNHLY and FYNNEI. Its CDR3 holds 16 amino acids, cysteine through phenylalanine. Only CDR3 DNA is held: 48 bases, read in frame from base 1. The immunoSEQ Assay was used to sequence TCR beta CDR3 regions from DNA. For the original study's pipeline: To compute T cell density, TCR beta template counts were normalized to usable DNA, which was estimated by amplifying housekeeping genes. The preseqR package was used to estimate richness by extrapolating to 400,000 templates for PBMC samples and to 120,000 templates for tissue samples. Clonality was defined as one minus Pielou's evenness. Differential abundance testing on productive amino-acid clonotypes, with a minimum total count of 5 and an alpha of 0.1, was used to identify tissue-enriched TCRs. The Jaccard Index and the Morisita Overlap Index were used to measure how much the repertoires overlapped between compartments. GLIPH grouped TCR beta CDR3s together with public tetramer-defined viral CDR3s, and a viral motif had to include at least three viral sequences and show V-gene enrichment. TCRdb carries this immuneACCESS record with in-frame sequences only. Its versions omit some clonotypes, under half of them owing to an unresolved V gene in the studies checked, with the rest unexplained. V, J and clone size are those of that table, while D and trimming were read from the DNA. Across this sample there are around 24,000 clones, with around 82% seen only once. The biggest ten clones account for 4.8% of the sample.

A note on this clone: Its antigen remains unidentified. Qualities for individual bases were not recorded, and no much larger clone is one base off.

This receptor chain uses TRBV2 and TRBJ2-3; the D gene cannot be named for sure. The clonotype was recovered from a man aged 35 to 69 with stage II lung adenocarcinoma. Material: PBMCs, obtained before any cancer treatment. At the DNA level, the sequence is TGTGCCAGCAGTGTTTTACAGAACCCTTACACAGATACGCAGTATTTT. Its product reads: CASSVLQNPYTDTQYF.